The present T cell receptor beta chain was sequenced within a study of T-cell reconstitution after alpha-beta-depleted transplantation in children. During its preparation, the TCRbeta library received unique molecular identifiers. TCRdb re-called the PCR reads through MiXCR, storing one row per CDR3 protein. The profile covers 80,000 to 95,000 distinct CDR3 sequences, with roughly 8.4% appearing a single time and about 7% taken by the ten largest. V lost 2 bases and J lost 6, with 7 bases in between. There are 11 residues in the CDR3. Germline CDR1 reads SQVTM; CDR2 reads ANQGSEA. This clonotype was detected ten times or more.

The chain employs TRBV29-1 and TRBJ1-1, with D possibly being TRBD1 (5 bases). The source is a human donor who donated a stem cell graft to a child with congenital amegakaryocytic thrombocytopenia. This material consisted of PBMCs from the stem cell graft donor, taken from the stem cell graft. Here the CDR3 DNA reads TGCAGCGTTGAATTAGGGGCTGAAGCTTTCTTT. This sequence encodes CSVELGAEAFF.